This TCR beta chain is drawn from a study of glioma-infiltrating T cells after dendritic cell vaccination. In regard to this clone: The antigen remains undetermined.

Per germline, CDR1 SGHRS and CDR2 YFSETQ. The J segment lost 7 bases and the V segment lost 6 bases, leaving 10 bases of the junction unmatched. The CDR3 sequence is 14 residues long. Regarding time point: after dendritic cell vaccination, including at tumor progression/relapse. The study, taken as a whole, reports: Only a small number of patients had complete blood and tumor samples.

The primer mix had 60 V beta and 13 J beta primers. Measured with immunoSEQ multiplex PCR; TCRdb has only the in-frame clones, and not every one. Of tens of thousands of clones in the sample, about nine tenths were seen once. The TCR comes from a human donor with glioblastoma. The chain carries TRBV5-1 and TRBJ1-1, with 9 positions matching TRBD1. The sequencing here drew on blood, taken after dendritic cell vaccination. CDR3 in amino acids: CASTSGTGLHEAFF. The DNA of the CDR3 is TGCGCCAGCACTTCCGGGACAGGGTTACATGAAGCTTTCTTT.